One TCR beta chain is described in this entry. As yet, its antigen is unknown. The sample comes from a study of cytomegalovirus exposure and HLA in healthy donors. Findings and limits, study-wide: In a later analysis, HLA-C alleles had the fewest associated TCRs, DRB1 alleles the most. In a later analysis, HLA-associated TCR beta chains were more clonally expanded than equally common others.

The length of the CDR3 is 13 residues. Germline V gene lookup returns CDR1 MRHNA and CDR2 SNTAGT. The V gene lost 10 bases and the J gene lost 0 bases, with 13 bases spanning the gap. Use of 60 Vbeta and 13 Jbeta primers characterized the PCR. Libraries were prepared by immunoSEQ multiplex PCR; TCRdb keeps only in-frame clonotypes and omits some of them. The sample shows about 140,000 clones, 82% of them seen only once. The chain couples TRBV6-4 to TRBJ2-7; D might be TRBD2 (5 bases). The receptor was isolated from a male donor in good health and CMV-seronegative. The specimen sequenced was PBMCs. The DNA of the CDR3 is TGTGCCACCCTTGGAGCGGTCTCCTACGAGCAGTACTTC. This translates into CATLGAVSYEQYF.